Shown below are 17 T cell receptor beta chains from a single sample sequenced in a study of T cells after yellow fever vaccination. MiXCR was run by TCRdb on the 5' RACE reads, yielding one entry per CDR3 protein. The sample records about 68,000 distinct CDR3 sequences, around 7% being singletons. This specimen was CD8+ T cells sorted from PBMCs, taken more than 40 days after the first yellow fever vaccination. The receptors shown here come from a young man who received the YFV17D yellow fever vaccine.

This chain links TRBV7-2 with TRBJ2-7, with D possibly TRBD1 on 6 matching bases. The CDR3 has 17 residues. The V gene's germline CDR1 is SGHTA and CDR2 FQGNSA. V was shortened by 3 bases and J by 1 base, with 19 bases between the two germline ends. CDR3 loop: CASSFPRGREWSYEQYF. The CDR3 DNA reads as TGTGCCAGCAGCTTCCCCAGGGGAAGGGAATGGTCCTACGAGCAGTACTTC.

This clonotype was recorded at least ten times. CDR3 sequence reads: CSARANGQTYNSPLHF. As DNA, the CDR3 is TGCAGTGCTCGAGCCAACGGACAAACTTATAATTCACCCCTCCACTTT. The chain joins TRBV20-1 to TRBJ1-6; D possibly corresponds to TRBD1 (5 bases). V lost 5 bases and J 4 bases, leaving 18 bases between the germline ends. CDR3 length: 16 residues. Germline CDR1 and CDR2: DFQATT and SNEGSKA (reference sequence).

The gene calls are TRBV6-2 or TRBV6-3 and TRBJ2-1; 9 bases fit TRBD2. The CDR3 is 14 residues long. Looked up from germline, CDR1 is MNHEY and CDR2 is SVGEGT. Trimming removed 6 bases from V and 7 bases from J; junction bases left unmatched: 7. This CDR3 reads CASRRGLARNEQFF. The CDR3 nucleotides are TGTGCCAGCAGGAGAGGACTAGCGAGGAATGAGCAGTTCTTC.

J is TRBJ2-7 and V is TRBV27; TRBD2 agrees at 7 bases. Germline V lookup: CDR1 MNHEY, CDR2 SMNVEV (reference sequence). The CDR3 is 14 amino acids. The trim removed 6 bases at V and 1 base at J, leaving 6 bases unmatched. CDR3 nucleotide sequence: TGTGCCAGCAGGTTCTCGGGACTATCCTACGAGCAGTACTTC. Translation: CASRFSGLSYEQYF.

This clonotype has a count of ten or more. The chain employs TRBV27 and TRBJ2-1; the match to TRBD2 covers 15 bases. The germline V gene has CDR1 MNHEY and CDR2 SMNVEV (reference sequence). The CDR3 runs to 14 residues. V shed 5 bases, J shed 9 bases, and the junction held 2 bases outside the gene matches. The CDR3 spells CASSGLAGGFEQFF. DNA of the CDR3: TGTGCCAGCAGTGGACTAGCGGGGGGGTTTGAGCAGTTCTTC.

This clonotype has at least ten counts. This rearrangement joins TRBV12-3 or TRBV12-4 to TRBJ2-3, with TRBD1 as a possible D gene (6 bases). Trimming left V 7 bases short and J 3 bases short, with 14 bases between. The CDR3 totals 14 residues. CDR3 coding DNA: TGTGCCAGCACGACAGGCCTACCAACAGATACGCAGTATTTT. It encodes CASTTGLPTDTQYF.

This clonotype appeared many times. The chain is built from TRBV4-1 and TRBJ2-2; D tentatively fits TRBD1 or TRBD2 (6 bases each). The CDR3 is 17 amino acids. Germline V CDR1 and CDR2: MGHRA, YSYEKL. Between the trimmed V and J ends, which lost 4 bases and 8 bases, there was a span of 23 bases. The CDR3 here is CASSPQGLAPDQGELFF. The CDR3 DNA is TGCGCCAGCAGCCCCCAGGGGCTAGCGCCGGATCAGGGGGAGCTGTTTTTT.

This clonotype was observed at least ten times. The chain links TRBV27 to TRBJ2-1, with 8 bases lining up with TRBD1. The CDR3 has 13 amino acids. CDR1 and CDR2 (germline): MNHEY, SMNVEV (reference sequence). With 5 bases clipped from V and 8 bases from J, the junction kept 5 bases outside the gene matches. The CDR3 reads CASSADRGHEQFF. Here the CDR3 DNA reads TGTGCCAGCAGTGCTGACAGGGGTCATGAGCAGTTCTTC.

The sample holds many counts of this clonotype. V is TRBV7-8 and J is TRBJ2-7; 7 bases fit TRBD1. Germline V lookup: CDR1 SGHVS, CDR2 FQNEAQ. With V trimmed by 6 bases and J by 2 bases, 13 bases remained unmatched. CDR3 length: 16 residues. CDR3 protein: CASREQGLATTYEQYV. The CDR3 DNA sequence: TGTGCCAGCAGAGAACAGGGGCTCGCGACGACCTACGAGCAGTACGTC.

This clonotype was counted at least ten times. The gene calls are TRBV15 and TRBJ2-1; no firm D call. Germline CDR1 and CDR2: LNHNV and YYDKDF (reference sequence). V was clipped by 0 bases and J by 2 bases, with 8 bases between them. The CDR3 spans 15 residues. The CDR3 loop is CATSRDVTTYNEQFF. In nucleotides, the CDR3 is TGTGCCACCAGCAGAGATGTTACAACCTACAATGAGCAGTTCTTC.

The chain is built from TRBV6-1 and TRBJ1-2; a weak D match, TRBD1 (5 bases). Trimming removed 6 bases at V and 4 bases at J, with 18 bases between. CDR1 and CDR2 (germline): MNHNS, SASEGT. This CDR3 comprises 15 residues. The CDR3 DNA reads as TGTGCCAGCAGAGAACTGGGGGAGAACCTCTATGGCTACACCTTC. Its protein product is CASRELGENLYGYTF.

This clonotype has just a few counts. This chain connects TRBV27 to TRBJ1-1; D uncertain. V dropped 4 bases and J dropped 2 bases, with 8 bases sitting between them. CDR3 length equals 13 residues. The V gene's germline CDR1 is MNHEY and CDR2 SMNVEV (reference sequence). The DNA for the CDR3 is TGTGCCAGCAGTTCCGAGGGCAACACTGAAGCTTTCTTT. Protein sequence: CASSSEGNTEAFF.

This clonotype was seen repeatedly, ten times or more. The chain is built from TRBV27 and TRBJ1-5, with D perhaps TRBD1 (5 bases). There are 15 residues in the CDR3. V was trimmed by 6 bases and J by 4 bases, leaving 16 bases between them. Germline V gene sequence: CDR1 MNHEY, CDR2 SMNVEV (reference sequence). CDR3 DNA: TGTGCCAGCAGCCCGGGACGATTAGGAAATCAGCCCCAGCATTTT. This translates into CASSPGRLGNQPQHF.

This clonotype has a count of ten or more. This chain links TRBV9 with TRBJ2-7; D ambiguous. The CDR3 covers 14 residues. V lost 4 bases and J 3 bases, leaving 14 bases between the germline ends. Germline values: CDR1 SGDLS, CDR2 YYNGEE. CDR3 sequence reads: CASSPSGSNYEQYV. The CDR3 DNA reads TGTGCCAGCAGCCCTTCCGGGTCCAACTACGAGCAGTACGTC.

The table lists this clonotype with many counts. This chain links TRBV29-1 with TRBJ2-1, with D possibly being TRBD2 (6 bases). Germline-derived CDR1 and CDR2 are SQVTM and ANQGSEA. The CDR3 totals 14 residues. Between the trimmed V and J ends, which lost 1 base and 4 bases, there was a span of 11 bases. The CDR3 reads CSVEGLADYNEQFF. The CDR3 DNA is TGCAGCGTTGAAGGGTTAGCGGATTACAATGAGCAGTTCTTC.

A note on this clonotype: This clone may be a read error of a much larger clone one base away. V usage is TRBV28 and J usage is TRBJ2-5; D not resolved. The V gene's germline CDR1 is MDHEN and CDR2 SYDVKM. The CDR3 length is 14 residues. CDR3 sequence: CASSFATALETKYF. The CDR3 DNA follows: TGTGCCAGCAGCTTTGCAACGGCATTAGAGACCAAGTACTTC.

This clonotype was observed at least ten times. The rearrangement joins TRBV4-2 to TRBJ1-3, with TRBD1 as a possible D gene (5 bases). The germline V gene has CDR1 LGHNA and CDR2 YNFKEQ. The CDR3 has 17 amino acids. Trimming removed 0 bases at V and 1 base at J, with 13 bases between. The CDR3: CASSQEGGDYSGNTIYF. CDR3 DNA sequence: TGTGCCAGCAGCCAAGAGGGTGGGGACTATTCTGGAAACACCATATATTTT.